Presented here are 21 T cell receptor beta chains from one specimen sequenced in a study of control samples from healthy donors and cancer patients. Some clones are missing from TCRdb's copy, which holds only in-frame ones; the method was immunoSEQ multiplex PCR. The sample contains some 120,000 clones, approximately 90% of which appear only once. Input material: blood. These receptors were taken from a man younger than 35 in good health.

The rearrangement joins TRBV29-1 to TRBJ2-1; 8 positions match TRBD1. Germline V gene lookup returns CDR1 SQVTM and CDR2 ANQGSEA. Trimming cost V 6 bases and J 7 bases; bases outside gene matches: 5. The CDR3 is made up of 12 amino acids. Here the CDR3 DNA reads TGCAGCGTCCCCAGGGGGCCGAATGAGCAGTTCTTC. Its translation: CSVPRGPNEQFF.

The chain joins TRBV30 to TRBJ1-2; weak D call: TRBD1 (5 bases). Germline V gene data show CDR1 as GTSNPN and CDR2 as SVGIG (reference sequence). Deletions cut 5 bases from V and 2 bases from J, with 15 bases between. This CDR3 is built from 14 residues. The CDR3 here is CAWLASWDNYGYTF. The CDR3 nucleotides read TGTGCCTGGTTAGCCTCGTGGGACAACTATGGCTACACCTTC.

The chain combines TRBV6-5 with TRBJ1-4, with 10 nucleotides matching TRBD1. The length of the CDR3 is 14 residues. In germline, CDR1 is MNHEY, CDR2 SVGAGI. J lost 8 bases, V lost 8 bases, and 8 bases had no gene match. DNA for the CDR3: TGTGCCAGCCGTTGGTGGACAGGGGGGGAAAAACTGTTTTTT. It translates to CASRWWTGGEKLFF.

The chain is built from TRBV6-5 and TRBJ2-7, with D hard to call. Trimming removed 0 bases at V and 3 bases at J, with 15 bases between. Germline CDR1 reads MNHEY; CDR2 reads SVGAGI. This CDR3 has 16 amino acids. The CDR3 protein is CASSYSTEPVYYEQYF. CDR3 nucleotides: TGTGCCAGCAGTTACTCAACAGAGCCGGTTTACTACGAGCAGTACTTC.

The V call is TRBV11-1, the J call TRBJ2-5; TRBD2 agrees at 7 bases. The germline V gene has CDR1 SGHAT and CDR2 FQDESV (reference sequence). The CDR3 is made up of 16 amino acids. Trimming at V came to 3 bases and at J to 5 bases, leaving 12 bases not matched to a gene. In DNA form, the CDR3 reads TGTGCCAGCAGCTTCGCCGCATCAGCGGGGCGGGAGACCCAGTACTTC. Translation gives CASSFAASAGRETQYF.

Here the CDR3 reads CASRPAGTGIAGELFF. The DNA for the CDR3 is TGTGCCAGCAGGCCCGCTGGGACAGGGATCGCCGGGGAGCTGTTTTTT. The chain joins TRBV11-2 to TRBJ2-2, with 9 bases that match TRBD1. This CDR3 is 16 amino acids long. Germline V gives CDR1 SGHAT, CDR2 FQNNGV. Trimming at V came to 6 bases and at J to 6 bases, leaving 11 bases not matched to a gene.

This CDR3 is CASSYNQGVIDEQFF. CDR3 nucleotides: TGTGCCAGCAGTTACAACCAGGGTGTTATCGATGAGCAGTTCTTC. The gene calls are TRBV6-5 and TRBJ2-1, with D perhaps TRBD1 (5 bases). Trimming stripped 2 bases from V and 8 bases from J, with 16 bases between. Germline V gene lookup returns CDR1 MNHEY and CDR2 SVGAGI. This CDR3 is built from 15 residues.

The chain combines TRBV29-1 with TRBJ1-3; no clear D gene. This CDR3 region has 13 residues. Germline V gene data show CDR1 as SQVTM and CDR2 as ANQGSEA. V was trimmed by 3 bases and J by 1 base, leaving 7 bases between them. The DNA of the CDR3 is TGCAGCGTTGAGTCCCAATCTGGAAACACCATATATTTT. Its protein is CSVESQSGNTIYF.

The sample holds a few counts of this clone. The rearrangement joins TRBV4-1 to TRBJ1-5; possible D gene TRBD1, 6 bases. The ends were cut back, 0 bases at V and 4 bases at J, with 10 bases in the middle. The CDR3 is 15 amino acids. Per germline, CDR1 MGHRA and CDR2 YSYEKL. The CDR3 DNA reads TGCGCCAGCAGCCAAGATCTCAGGGGAAATCAGCCCCAGCATTTT. Amino acids: CASSQDLRGNQPQHF.

V is TRBV10-2 and J is TRBJ2-7, with TRBD1 as a possible D gene (5 bases). The CDR3 runs to 14 residues. V was pared by 3 bases and J by 2 bases, with 11 bases between. Germline CDR1 and CDR2: WSHSY and SAAADI. The CDR3 region is CASSDQGGTYEQYF. DNA of the CDR3: TGCGCCAGCAGTGACCAGGGTGGGACCTACGAGCAGTACTTC.

The CDR3 sequence: CASSLEDRGFYGYTF. The CDR3 DNA is TGTGCCAGCAGCTTGGAGGACAGGGGATTCTATGGCTACACCTTC. The chain recombines TRBV7-6 with TRBJ1-2, with TRBD1 matching 9 bases. The germline CDR1 and CDR2 sequences are SGHVS and FNYEAQ. The CDR3 totals 15 residues. Trimming at V came to 3 bases and at J to 4 bases, leaving 6 bases not matched to a gene.

This chain joins TRBV13 and TRBJ2-2; D is unclear. Germline V gives CDR1 PRHDT, CDR2 FYEKMQ (reference sequence). The CDR3 sequence is 13 residues long. V was clipped by 2 bases and J by 2 bases, with 3 bases between them. The CDR3 protein is CASSLSNTGELFF. The DNA of the CDR3 is TGTGCCAGCAGCTTATCAAACACCGGGGAGCTGTTTTTT.

This sequence joins TRBV4-1 and TRBJ1-6, with TRBD1 identical over 7 bases. The J segment lost 7 bases and the V segment lost 3 bases, leaving 9 bases of the junction unmatched. CDR3 length equals 16 residues. Germline lookup yields CDR1 MGHRA and CDR2 YSYEKL. CDR3 DNA: TGCGCCAGCAGCCAGGACCTAGACAGGGTCAATTCACCCCTCCACTTT. Protein: CASSQDLDRVNSPLHF.

V usage is TRBV7-9 and J usage is TRBJ1-1, with 7 positions matching TRBD1. The V gene end was trimmed by 5 bases and the J gene end by 1 base; junction bases not matched to a gene: 4. The CDR3 sequence is 14 residues long. Germline-derived CDR1 and CDR2 are SEHNR and FQNEAQ (reference sequence). In DNA, the CDR3 is TGTGCCAGCAGCGATAGGGGGCAGAACACTGAAGCTTTCTTT. Translated, it gives CASSDRGQNTEAFF.

The chain joins TRBV6-1 to TRBJ2-3, with 12 bases lining up with TRBD2. The germline V gene has CDR1 MNHNS and CDR2 SASEGT. The CDR3 spans 19 residues. Losses at the gene ends were 1 base for V and 5 bases for J; bases not matched to a gene: 13. The CDR3 loop reads CASSEGWLAGGPVGDTQYF. For the CDR3, the DNA is TGTGCCAGCAGTGAAGGGTGGCTAGCGGGGGGGCCTGTCGGAGATACGCAGTATTTT.

The chain carries TRBV4-1 and TRBJ1-6; TRBD1 aligns across 9 bases. In germline, CDR1 is MGHRA, CDR2 YSYEKL. V gave up 3 bases and J gave up 12 bases; unmatched junction bases: 12. This CDR3 spans 16 amino acids. The CDR3 protein is CASSQGQGAGRVPLHF. The CDR3 DNA sequence: TGCGCCAGCAGCCAGGGACAGGGAGCTGGTCGGGTACCCCTCCACTTT.

The chain links TRBV30 to TRBJ1-1; D is uncertain. Germline V gene data show CDR1 as GTSNPN and CDR2 as SVGIG (reference sequence). V lost 3 bases, J lost 8 bases, and 10 bases lay in between. The CDR3 is 11 amino acids. Here the CDR3 reads CAWSTGREAFF. CDR3 coding DNA: TGTGCCTGGAGCACTGGGAGGGAAGCTTTCTTT.

This chain joins TRBV7-9 and TRBJ1-3; 7 nucleotides align to TRBD1. Per germline, CDR1 SEHNR and CDR2 FQNEAQ (reference sequence). The junction had 8 bases not matched to a gene; V was cut back by 5 bases and J by 4 bases. There are 15 residues in the CDR3. CDR3 nucleotides: TGTGCCAGCAGCCCGATAGGGGGCGCAGGAAACACCATATATTTT. Translation gives CASSPIGGAGNTIYF.

The chain joins TRBV27 to TRBJ1-4; D is undetermined. Per germline, CDR1 MNHEY and CDR2 SMNVEV (reference sequence). The CDR3 spans 15 residues. The germline V and J ends were trimmed by 6 bases and 4 bases, with 15 bases remaining between them. CDR3 DNA sequence: TGTGCCAGCAGCCTAGGCGGCAGGATTAATGAAAAACTGTTTTTT. Translating gives CASSLGGRINEKLFF.

The V gene is TRBV11-2, the J gene TRBJ2-3; the D gene is possibly TRBD2 (6 bases). V lost 4 bases, J lost 6 bases, and 14 bases lay in between. Germline loops: CDR1 SGHAT, CDR2 FQNNGV. There are 14 residues in the CDR3. Here the CDR3 DNA reads TGTGCCAGCAGCTCCCTTAGCCGGGAGGATACGCAGTATTTT. The encoded protein is CASSSLSREDTQYF.

The chain joins TRBV7-3 to TRBJ1-1; D uncertain. Germline V gene sequence: CDR1 SGHTA, CDR2 FQGTGA. V lost 3 bases and J lost 0, with 8 bases in between. CDR3 size: 14 residues. The CDR3 protein is CASSLRRVNTEAFF. As DNA, the CDR3 is TGTGCCAGCAGCTTGAGACGGGTGAACACTGAAGCTTTCTTT.